The present TCR beta chain was sequenced within a study of T cell changes during pregnancy in multiple sclerosis. Sequencing was performed with immunoSEQ multiplex PCR; in TCRdb, only in-frame clones are kept and a portion is missing. The sample lists about 31,000 clones; about nine tenths were seen once. V lost 10 bases and J 2 bases, leaving 19 bases between the germline ends. The CDR3 is 15 residues long. Germline V gene data show CDR1 as ENHRY and CDR2 as SYGVKD. The TCR originated in a female donor with multiple sclerosis, enrolled in a pregnancy study. The chain uses TRBV10-3 and TRBJ2-3; weak D call: TRBD1 (6 bases). This specimen was CD8+ T cells from peripheral blood mononuclear cells, taken in the second trimester of pregnancy. The DNA for the CDR3 is TGTGCCACCGACTCACGGGGACAAACCACAGATACGCAGTATTTT. This gives the protein CATDSRGQTTDTQYF.